This entry lists 17 T cell receptor beta chains sequenced from one sample in a study of blood T cell repertoires in COVID-19. The repertoire was sequenced with immunoSEQ multiplex PCR; TCRdb's copy has only in-frame clones and lacks some. The table includes just over 90,000 clones, 86% detected once. Sequenced: peripheral blood. Receptors originate from a woman of 80 years or more with acute or convalescent COVID-19.

The chain couples TRBV10-3 to TRBJ1-2, with D perhaps matching TRBD1 (5 bases). The CDR3 extends over 12 amino acids. Germline V CDR1 and CDR2: ENHRY, SYGVKD. With 1 base removed from V and 7 bases from J, the gap between germline ends came to 7 bases. The DNA for the CDR3 is TGTGCCATCAGTGAGTGGACAAGTGGCTACACCTTC. Translation gives CAISEWTSGYTF.

The CDR3 sequence: CASSPPLGAGSYNEQFF. For the CDR3, the DNA is TGTGCCAGCTCACCACCGCTGGGGGCAGGCTCCTACAATGAGCAGTTCTTC. The rearrangement links TRBV18 to TRBJ2-1; tentatively, D is TRBD1 (6 bases). The CDR3 length is 17 residues. CDR1 and CDR2 from the germline V gene are KGHSH and LQKENI. The V end was cut by 0 bases, the J end by 0 bases, with 12 bases between.

The rearrangement uses TRBV20-1 and TRBJ1-2; the D is unclear. V dropped 4 bases and J dropped 5 bases, with 8 bases sitting between them. The germline V gene has CDR1 DFQATT and CDR2 SNEGSKA (reference sequence). This CDR3 contains 11 residues. Here the CDR3 DNA reads TGCAGTGCTATTTCGGGGTATGGCTACACCTTC. The encoded protein is CSAISGYGYTF.

This clone has just one count. V and J are TRBV5-1 and TRBJ2-7, with TRBD1 matching over 9 bases. J gave up 2 bases and V 0 bases, and 3 bases lay outside the gene matches. CDR1 and CDR2 (germline): SGHRS, YFSETQ. This CDR3 contains 15 residues. The CDR3 region is CASSLATGGTYEQYF. The CDR3 DNA sequence: TGCGCCAGCAGCTTGGCCACAGGGGGCACCTACGAGCAGTACTTC.

This chain links TRBV12-5 with TRBJ2-2, with 10 positions matching TRBD2. The CDR3 sequence is 18 residues long. Germline lookup yields CDR1 LGHNT and CDR2 FRNRAP. With 2 bases clipped from V and 4 bases from J, the junction kept 10 bases outside the gene matches. Written as DNA, the CDR3 is TGTGCTAGTGGTTTGTCGCTTTCTAGCGGGGGACCCACCGGGGAGCTGTTTTTT. Its translation: CASGLSLSSGGPTGELFF.

This clone was counted between two and nine times. V is TRBV28 and J is TRBJ1-5, with TRBD1 identical over 8 bases. CDR3 length: 18 residues. J was trimmed by 7 bases and V by 5 bases; bases with no gene match: 19. Germline lookup yields CDR1 MDHEN and CDR2 SYDVKM. CDR3 DNA sequence: TGTGCCAGCAGTCCTGACAGGGGCGGGGTCCCGCAACCCCAGCCCCAGCATTTT. Its protein product is CASSPDRGGVPQPQPQHF.

The J gene is TRBJ2-7, the V gene TRBV5-8, with 8 positions matching TRBD2. The CDR3 has 14 amino acids. V was pared by 4 bases and J by 2 bases, with 5 bases of the junction left unmatched. From germline, CDR1 is SGHTS and CDR2 YDEGEE. The CDR3 loop is CASSLAGGTYEQYF. The CDR3 coding sequence is TGTGCCAGCAGCCTGGCGGGGGGAACCTACGAGCAGTACTTC.

The chain is built from TRBV5-1 and TRBJ1-4; D is possibly TRBD1 (6 bases). V was shortened by 5 bases and J by 7 bases, with 18 bases between the two germline ends. Germline values: CDR1 SGHRS, CDR2 YFSETQ. The length of the CDR3 is 15 residues. This CDR3 is CASRNTGYDAEKLFF. The CDR3 nucleotides are TGCGCCAGCAGAAACACAGGGTACGACGCTGAAAAACTGTTTTTT.

The chain is built from TRBV4-1 and TRBJ1-4; possible D gene TRBD1, 5 bases. V shed 4 bases and J shed 4 bases, with 10 bases lying between them. Germline V lookup: CDR1 MGHRA, CDR2 YSYEKL. The CDR3 totals 14 residues. CDR3 sequence reads: CASSLGEGNEKLFF. CDR3 bases: TGCGCCAGCAGCCTAGGGGAGGGTAATGAAAAACTGTTTTTT.

V and J are TRBV12-5 and TRBJ2-1, with D perhaps matching TRBD1 (7 bases). Germline loops: CDR1 LGHNT, CDR2 FRNRAP. V was trimmed by 11 bases and J by 9 bases, leaving 20 bases between them. The CDR3 consists of 13 residues. The CDR3 sequence is CAGGPGRQGEQFF. The CDR3 coding sequence is TGTGCTGGGGGACCCGGGAGACAGGGTGAGCAGTTCTTC.

The genes are TRBV4-1 and TRBJ1-3; D is perhaps TRBD1 (6 bases). Germline assignment: CDR1 MGHRA and CDR2 YSYEKL. The CDR3 contains 15 residues. V was clipped by 1 base and J by 8 bases, with 15 bases between them. The CDR3, as DNA: TGCGCCAGCAGCCAAGGTCAGGGGAAGGTGGACACCATATATTTT. Its protein is CASSQGQGKVDTIYF.

The chain uses TRBV18 and TRBJ2-5; TRBD2 might be the D (6 bases). The CDR3 has 13 residues. The V and J ends lost 4 bases and 5 bases respectively, with 11 bases between them. Germline V gene data show CDR1 as KGHSH and CDR2 as LQKENI. The CDR3 loop is CASSQTSYETQYF. The DNA for the CDR3 is TGTGCCAGCTCACAGACTAGTTACGAGACCCAGTACTTC.

This chain joins TRBV18 and TRBJ1-1; tentatively, D is TRBD1 (6 bases). Germline V gene sequence: CDR1 KGHSH, CDR2 LQKENI. V dropped 3 bases and J dropped 2 bases, with 13 bases sitting between them. The length of the CDR3 is 15 residues. The chain's CDR3 is CASSPFQGSNTEAFF. CDR3 DNA: TGTGCCAGCTCACCCTTTCAGGGGAGTAACACTGAAGCTTTCTTT.

The chain joins TRBV18 to TRBJ1-1; possible D gene TRBD1, 6 bases. The V end lost 0 bases, the J end lost 3 bases, and 11 bases lay between the germline ends. This CDR3 contains 15 residues. Germline V gene lookup returns CDR1 KGHSH and CDR2 LQKENI. The CDR3 nucleotides read TGTGCCAGCTCACCACCGGGGGCGCGTGACACTGAAGCTTTCTTT. Protein sequence: CASSPPGARDTEAFF.

This rearrangement joins TRBV29-1 to TRBJ2-2, with D perhaps matching TRBD1 (5 bases). The V end was cut by 7 bases, the J end by 0 bases, with 12 bases between. The CDR3 totals 14 residues. The germline V gene encodes CDR1 SQVTM and CDR2 ANQGSEA. Written as DNA, the CDR3 is TGCAGCGCCCTGGACACTACGAACACCGGGGAGCTGTTTTTT. It translates to CSALDTTNTGELFF.

The V gene is TRBV24-1, the J gene TRBJ2-5; 7 bases are shared with TRBD1. Trimming removed 10 bases from V and 1 base from J; junction bases left unmatched: 11. Germline values: CDR1 KGHDR, CDR2 SFDVKD. This CDR3 has 15 residues. The CDR3: CATSSFRTGQETQYF. The CDR3 coding sequence is TGTGCCACTTCTTCCTTTCGGACAGGCCAAGAGACCCAGTACTTC.

The chain employs TRBV16 and TRBJ1-5; no reliable D call. Germline assignment: CDR1 KGHSY and CDR2 FQNENV. V dropped 2 bases and J dropped 1 base, with 9 bases sitting between them. CDR3 size: 15 residues. The CDR3 region has the DNA TGTGCCAGCAGCCAAGCAGGAAACAGCAATCAGCCCCAGCATTTT. Its translation is CASSQAGNSNQPQHF.